The clone carrying this T cell receptor (beta chain) appeared once. The data stem from a study of shared clonotypes between healthy human individuals. CDR3 length: 13 residues. The germline V gene encodes CDR1 LNHDA and CDR2 SQIVND (reference sequence). V lost 5 bases to trimming and J lost 4 bases, with 11 bases between them. Measured with immunoSEQ multiplex PCR; TCRdb has only the in-frame clones, and not every one. The table includes more than 1,200,000 clones, approximately 98.5% detected once. What was sequenced was naive CD4+ T cells sorted from blood. The subset is: CD45RA+ positively selected. This sequence joins TRBV19 and TRBJ2-5; weak D call: TRBD1 (6 bases). The TCR sequence derives from a man aged 30 to 45 in good health. The CDR3 DNA follows: TGTGCCAGTAGTCCTACAGGGAGAGAGACCCAGTACTTC. This sequence encodes CASSPTGRETQYF. Based on the CDR3 plus reference TRBV19 and TRBJ2-5, the full variable domain is DGGITQSPKYLFRKEGQNVTLSCEQNLNHDAMYWYRQDPGQGLRLIYYSQIVNDFQKGDIAEGYSVSREKKESFPLTVTSAQKNPTAFYLCASSPTGRETQYFGPGTRLLVL.